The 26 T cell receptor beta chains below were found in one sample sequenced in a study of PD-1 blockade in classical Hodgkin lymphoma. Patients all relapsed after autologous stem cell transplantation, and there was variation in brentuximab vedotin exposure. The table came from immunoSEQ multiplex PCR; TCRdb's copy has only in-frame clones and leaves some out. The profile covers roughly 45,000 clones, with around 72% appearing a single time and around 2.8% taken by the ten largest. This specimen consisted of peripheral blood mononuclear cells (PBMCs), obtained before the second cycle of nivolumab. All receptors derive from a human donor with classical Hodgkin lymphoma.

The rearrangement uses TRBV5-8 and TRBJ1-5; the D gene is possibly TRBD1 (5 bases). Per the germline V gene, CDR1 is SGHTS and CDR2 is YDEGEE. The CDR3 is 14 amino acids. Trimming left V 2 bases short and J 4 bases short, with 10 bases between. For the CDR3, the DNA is TGTGCCAGCAGCTTTTTGACAGATAATCAGCCCCAGCATTTT. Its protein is CASSFLTDNQPQHF. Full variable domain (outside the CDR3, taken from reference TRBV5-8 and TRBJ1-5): EAGVTQSPTHLIKTRGQQATLRCSPISGHTSVYWYQQALGLGLQFLLWYDEGEERNRGNFPPRFSGRQFPNYSSELNVNALELEDSALYLCASSFLTDNQPQHFGDGTRLSIL.

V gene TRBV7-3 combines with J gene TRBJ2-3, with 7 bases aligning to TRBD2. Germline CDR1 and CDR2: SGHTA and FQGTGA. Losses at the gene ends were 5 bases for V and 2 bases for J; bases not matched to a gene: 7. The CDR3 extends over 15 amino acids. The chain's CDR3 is CASSRTRWVTDTQYF. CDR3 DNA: TGTGCCAGCAGCCGGACTAGATGGGTCACAGATACGCAGTATTTT. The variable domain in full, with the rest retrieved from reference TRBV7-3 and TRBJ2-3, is GAGVSQTPSNKVTEKGKYVELRCDPISGHTALYWYRQSLGQGPEFLIYFQGTGAADDSGLPNDRFFAVRPEGSVSTLKIQRTERGDSAVYLCASSRTRWVTDTQYFGPGTRLTVL.

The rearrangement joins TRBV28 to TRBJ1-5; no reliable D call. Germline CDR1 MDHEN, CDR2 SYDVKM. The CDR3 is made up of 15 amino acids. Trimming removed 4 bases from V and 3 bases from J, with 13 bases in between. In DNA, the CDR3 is TGTGCCAGCAGTTCCCCGCGAGGGAACAATCAGCCCCAGCATTTT. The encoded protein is CASSSPRGNNQPQHF.

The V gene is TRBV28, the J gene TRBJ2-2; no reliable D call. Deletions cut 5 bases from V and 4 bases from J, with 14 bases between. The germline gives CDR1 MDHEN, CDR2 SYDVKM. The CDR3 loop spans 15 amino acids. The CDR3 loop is CASSPSRSITGELFF. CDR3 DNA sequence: TGTGCCAGCAGTCCATCACGATCTATCACCGGGGAGCTGTTTTTT.

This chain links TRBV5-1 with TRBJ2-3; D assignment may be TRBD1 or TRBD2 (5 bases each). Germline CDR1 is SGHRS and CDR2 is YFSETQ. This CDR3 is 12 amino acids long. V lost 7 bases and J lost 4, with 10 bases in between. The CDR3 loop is CASHRGADTQYF. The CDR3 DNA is TGCGCCAGCCACCGGGGCGCAGATACGCAGTATTTT.

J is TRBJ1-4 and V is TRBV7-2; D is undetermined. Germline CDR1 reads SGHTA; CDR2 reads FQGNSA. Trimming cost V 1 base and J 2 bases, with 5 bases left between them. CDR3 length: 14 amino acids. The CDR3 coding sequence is TGTGCCAGCAGCTTAGGGTCGACTAATGAAAAACTGTTTTTT. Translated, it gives CASSLGSTNEKLFF.

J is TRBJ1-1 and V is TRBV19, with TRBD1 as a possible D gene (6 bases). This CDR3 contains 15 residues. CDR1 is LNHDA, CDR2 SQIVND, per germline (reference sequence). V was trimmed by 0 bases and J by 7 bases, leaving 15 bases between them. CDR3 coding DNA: TGTGCCAGTAGTATAGACGCAGGTCAAGGGGGTGAAGCTTTCTTT. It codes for CASSIDAGQGGEAFF.

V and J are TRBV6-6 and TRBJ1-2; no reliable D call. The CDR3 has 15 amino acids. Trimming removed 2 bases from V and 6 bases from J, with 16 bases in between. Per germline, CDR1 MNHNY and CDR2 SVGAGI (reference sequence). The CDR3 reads CASSYRQIPLNGYTF. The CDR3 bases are TGTGCCAGCAGTTACCGGCAGATCCCCTTGAATGGCTACACCTTC.

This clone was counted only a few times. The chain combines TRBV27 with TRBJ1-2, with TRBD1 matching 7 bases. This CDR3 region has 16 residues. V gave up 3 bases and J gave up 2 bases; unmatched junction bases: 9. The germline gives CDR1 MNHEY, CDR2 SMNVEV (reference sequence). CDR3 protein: CASSFLSGGVNYGYTF. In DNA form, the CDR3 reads TGTGCCAGCAGTTTCCTCTCAGGGGGAGTCAACTATGGCTACACCTTC.

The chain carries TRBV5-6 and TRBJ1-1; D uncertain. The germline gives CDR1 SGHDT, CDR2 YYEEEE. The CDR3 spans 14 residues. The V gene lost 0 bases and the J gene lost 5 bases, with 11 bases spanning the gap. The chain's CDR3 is CASSLDGVGTEAFF. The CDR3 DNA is TGTGCCAGCAGCTTGGATGGGGTTGGGACTGAAGCTTTCTTT. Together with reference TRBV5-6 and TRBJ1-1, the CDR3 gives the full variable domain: DAGVTQSPTHLIKTRGQQVTLRCSPKSGHDTVSWYQQALGQGPQFIFQYYEEEERQRGNFPDRFSGHQFPNYSSELNVNALLLGDSALYLCASSLDGVGTEAFFGQGTRLTVV.

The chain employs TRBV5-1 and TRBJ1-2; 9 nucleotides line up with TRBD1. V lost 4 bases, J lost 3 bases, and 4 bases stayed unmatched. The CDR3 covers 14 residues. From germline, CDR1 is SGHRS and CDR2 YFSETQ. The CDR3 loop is CASSVRDRDYGYTF. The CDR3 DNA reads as TGCGCCAGCAGCGTCCGGGACAGGGACTATGGCTACACCTTC.

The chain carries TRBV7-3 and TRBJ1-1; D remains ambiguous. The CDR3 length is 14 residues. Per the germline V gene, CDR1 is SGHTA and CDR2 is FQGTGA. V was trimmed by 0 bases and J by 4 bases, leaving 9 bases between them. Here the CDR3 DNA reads TGTGCCAGCAGCTTAACCTCCGCGGTCACTGAAGCTTTCTTT. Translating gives CASSLTSAVTEAFF.

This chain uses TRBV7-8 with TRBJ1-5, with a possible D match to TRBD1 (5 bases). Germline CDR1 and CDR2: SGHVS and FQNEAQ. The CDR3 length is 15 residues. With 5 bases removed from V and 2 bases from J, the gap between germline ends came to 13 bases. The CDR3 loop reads CASSPPWGGNQPQHF. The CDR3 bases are TGTGCCAGCAGCCCGCCGTGGGGGGGCAATCAGCCCCAGCATTTT.

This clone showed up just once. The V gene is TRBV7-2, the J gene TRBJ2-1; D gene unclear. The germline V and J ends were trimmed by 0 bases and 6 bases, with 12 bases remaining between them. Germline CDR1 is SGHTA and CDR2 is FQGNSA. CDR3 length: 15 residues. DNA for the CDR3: TGTGCCAGCAGCTTAGCGGCCGGCTTCGCCAATGAGCAGTTCTTC. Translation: CASSLAAGFANEQFF. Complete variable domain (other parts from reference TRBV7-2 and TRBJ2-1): GAGVSQSPSNKVTEKGKDVELRCDPISGHTALYWYRQSLGQGLEFLIYFQGNSAPDKSGLPSDRFSAERTGGSVSTLTIQRTQQEDSAVYLCASSLAAGFANEQFFGPGTRLTVL.

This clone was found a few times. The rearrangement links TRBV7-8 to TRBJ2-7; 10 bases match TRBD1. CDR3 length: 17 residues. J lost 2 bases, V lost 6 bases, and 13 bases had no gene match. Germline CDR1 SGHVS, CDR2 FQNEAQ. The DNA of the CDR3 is TGTGCCAGCAGGACAACAGGGGACAGGGGTGGAACCTACGAGCAGTACTTC. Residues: CASRTTGDRGGTYEQYF.

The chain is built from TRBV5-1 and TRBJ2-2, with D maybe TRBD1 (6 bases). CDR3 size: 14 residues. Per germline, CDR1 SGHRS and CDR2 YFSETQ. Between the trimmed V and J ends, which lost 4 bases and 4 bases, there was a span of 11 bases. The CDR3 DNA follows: TGCGCCAGCAGCCTAATAGGGGGCACCGGGGAGCTGTTTTTT. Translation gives CASSLIGGTGELFF. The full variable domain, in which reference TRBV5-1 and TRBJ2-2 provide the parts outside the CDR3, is KAGVTQTPRYLIKTRGQQVTLSCSPISGHRSVSWYQQTPGQGLQFLFEYFSETQRNKGNFPGRFSGRQFSNSRSEMNVSTLELGDSALYLCASSLIGGTGELFFGEGSRLTVL.

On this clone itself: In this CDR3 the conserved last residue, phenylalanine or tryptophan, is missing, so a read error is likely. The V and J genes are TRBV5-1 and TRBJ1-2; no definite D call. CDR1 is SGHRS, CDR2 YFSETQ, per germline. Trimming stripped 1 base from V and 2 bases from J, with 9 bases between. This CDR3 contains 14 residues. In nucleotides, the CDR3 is TGCGCCAGCAGCTTGAGGGAGGCCAACTATGGCTACACCCTC. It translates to CASSLREANYGYTL.

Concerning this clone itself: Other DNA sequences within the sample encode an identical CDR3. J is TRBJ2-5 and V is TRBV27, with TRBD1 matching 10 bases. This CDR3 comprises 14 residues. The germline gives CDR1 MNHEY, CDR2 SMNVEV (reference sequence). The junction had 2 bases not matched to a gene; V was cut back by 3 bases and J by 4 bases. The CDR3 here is CASSFRTGGETQYF. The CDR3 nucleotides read TGTGCCAGCAGTTTTAGGACAGGGGGAGAGACCCAGTACTTC.

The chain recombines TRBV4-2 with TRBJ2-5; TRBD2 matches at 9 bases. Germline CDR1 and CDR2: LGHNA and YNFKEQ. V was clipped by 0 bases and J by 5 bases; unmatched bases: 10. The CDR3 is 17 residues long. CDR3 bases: TGTGCCAGCAGCCAAGAACCGGCTAGCGGGATTGGGGAGACCCAGTACTTC. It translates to CASSQEPASGIGETQYF.

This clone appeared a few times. In nucleotides, the CDR3 is TGCAGCGCAGGACGGGACTACGAGCAGTACTTC. Protein: CSAGRDYEQYF. The V gene is TRBV29-1, the J gene TRBJ2-7, with D possibly TRBD2 on 5 matching bases. Germline V CDR1 and CDR2: SQVTM, ANQGSEA. V lost 7 bases, J lost 3 bases, and 10 bases lay in between. The CDR3 runs to 11 residues.

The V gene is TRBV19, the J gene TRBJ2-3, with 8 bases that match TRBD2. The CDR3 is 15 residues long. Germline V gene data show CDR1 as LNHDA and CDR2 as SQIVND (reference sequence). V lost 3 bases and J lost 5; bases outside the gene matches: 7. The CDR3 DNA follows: TGTGCCAGTAGTATCCTAGCGGGTGGAGGAGATACGCAGTATTTT. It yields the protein CASSILAGGGDTQYF.

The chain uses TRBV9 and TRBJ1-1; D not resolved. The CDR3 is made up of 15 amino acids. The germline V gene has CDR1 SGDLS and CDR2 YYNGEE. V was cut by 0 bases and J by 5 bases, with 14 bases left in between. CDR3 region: CASSVGAGGRTEAFF. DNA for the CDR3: TGTGCCAGCAGCGTAGGGGCAGGCGGGCGAACTGAAGCTTTCTTT.

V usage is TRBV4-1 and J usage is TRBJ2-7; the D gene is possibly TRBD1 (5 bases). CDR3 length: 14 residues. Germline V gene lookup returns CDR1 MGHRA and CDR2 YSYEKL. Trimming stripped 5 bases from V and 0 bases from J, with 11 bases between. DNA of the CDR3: TGCGCCAGCAGCGTCCAGGGATCCTCCTACGAGCAGTACTTC. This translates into CASSVQGSSYEQYF.

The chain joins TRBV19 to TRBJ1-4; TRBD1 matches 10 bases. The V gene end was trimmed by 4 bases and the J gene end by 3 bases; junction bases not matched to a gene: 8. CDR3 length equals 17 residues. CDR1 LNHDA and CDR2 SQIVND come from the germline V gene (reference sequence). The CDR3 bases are TGTGCCAGTAGTACCCGGGACAGGGGTTACTCTAATGAAAAACTGTTTTTT. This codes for CASSTRDRGYSNEKLFF. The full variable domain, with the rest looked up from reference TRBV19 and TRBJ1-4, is DGGITQSPKYLFRKEGQNVTLSCEQNLNHDAMYWYRQDPGQGLRLIYYSQIVNDFQKGDIAEGYSVSREKKESFPLTVTSAQKNPTAFYLCASSTRDRGYSNEKLFFGSGTQLSVL.

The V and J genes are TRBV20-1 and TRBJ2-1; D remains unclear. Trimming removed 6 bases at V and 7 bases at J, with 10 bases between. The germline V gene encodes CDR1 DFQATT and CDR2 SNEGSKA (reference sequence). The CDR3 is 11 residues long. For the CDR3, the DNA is TGCAGTGCCAGTCCCCTAAATGAGCAGTTCTTC. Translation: CSASPLNEQFF.

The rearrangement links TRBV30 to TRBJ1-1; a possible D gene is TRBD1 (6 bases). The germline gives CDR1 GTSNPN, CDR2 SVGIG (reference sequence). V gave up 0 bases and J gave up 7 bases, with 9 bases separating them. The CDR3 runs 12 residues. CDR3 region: CAWSVGGGEAFF. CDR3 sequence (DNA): TGTGCCTGGAGTGTAGGGGGAGGTGAAGCTTTCTTT.